A single sample is the source of the 19 T cell receptor beta chains below, sequenced in a study of blood T cell repertoires in COVID-19. Sequencing used immunoSEQ multiplex PCR; TCRdb keeps in-frame clones, though not all of them. The sample consists of approximately 150,000 clones, about 88% of them appearing once. The sequencing input was PBMCs or T cells enriched from blood (not recorded which). These TCRs come from a man in his forties with acute COVID-19.

The rearrangement uses TRBV18 and TRBJ2-5; 11 nucleotides line up with TRBD2. CDR1 is KGHSH and CDR2 is LQKENI in the germline V gene. The ends lost 6 bases at V and 3 bases at J; junction bases unmatched: 3. The CDR3 extends over 14 amino acids. The CDR3, as DNA: TGTGCCAGCTCGGTGACTAGCGGGAAAGAGACCCAGTACTTC. The encoded protein is CASSVTSGKETQYF.

The rearrangement uses TRBV7-9 and TRBJ2-2; 8 bases match TRBD1. J was trimmed by 0 bases and V by 7 bases; bases with no gene match: 4. The germline V gene encodes CDR1 SEHNR and CDR2 FQNEAQ (reference sequence). The CDR3 totals 15 residues. Written as DNA, the CDR3 is TGTGCCAGCATCAGGGGGCTCTCGAACACCGGGGAGCTGTTTTTT. This translates into CASIRGLSNTGELFF.

J is TRBJ2-1 and V is TRBV5-6, with 8 nucleotides matching TRBD1. Germline CDR1 SGHDT, CDR2 YYEEEE. The CDR3 has 14 amino acids. Trimming cost V 1 base and J 9 bases; bases outside gene matches: 6. This CDR3 is CASSLSYQGAEQFF. Here the CDR3 DNA reads TGTGCCAGCAGCTTGTCGTATCAGGGGGCTGAGCAGTTCTTC.

The V and J genes are TRBV27 and TRBJ2-5, with 8 bases aligning to TRBD1. After removal of 5 bases from V and 5 bases from J, the junction contained 13 bases not matched to a gene. The CDR3 sequence is 16 residues long. Germline V gene sequence: CDR1 MNHEY, CDR2 SMNVEV (reference sequence). The CDR3 DNA follows: TGTGCCAGCAGTCACCGGACAGGGTCCGCTAGGGAGACCCAGTACTTC. It yields the protein CASSHRTGSARETQYF.

This sequence joins TRBV6-5 and TRBJ2-7; tentatively, D is TRBD2 (6 bases). This CDR3 has 13 amino acids. Trimming took off 6 bases at V and 3 bases at J, with 12 bases between the two ends. Germline CDR1 reads MNHEY; CDR2 reads SVGAGI. The CDR3 DNA reads TGTGCCAGCAGAAGCAGGGAGGTCTACGAGCAGTACTTC. Translation: CASRSREVYEQYF.

The genes are TRBV7-6 and TRBJ2-1; the D gene is possibly TRBD2 (6 bases). Trimming removed 1 base from V and 6 bases from J, with 22 bases in between. The CDR3 runs 18 residues. Germline V gene sequence: CDR1 SGHVS, CDR2 FNYEAQ. The CDR3 DNA is TGTGCCAGCAGCTTAGATTCGCGGTATGGGACTGGCTCCAATGAGCAGTTCTTC. This codes for CASSLDSRYGTGSNEQFF.

V and J are TRBV4-2 and TRBJ2-2, with TRBD1 as a possible D gene (6 bases). Trimming left V 1 base short and J 5 bases short, with 14 bases between. Germline V gene data show CDR1 as LGHNA and CDR2 as YNFKEQ. The CDR3 runs to 16 residues. CDR3 sequence reads: CASSQGTAVLTGELFF. The CDR3 DNA is TGTGCCAGCAGCCAAGGGACAGCTGTACTAACCGGGGAGCTGTTTTTT.

The chain combines TRBV7-6 with TRBJ2-7; possible D gene TRBD1, 6 bases. The CDR3 spans 14 residues. The germline V and J ends were trimmed by 5 bases and 5 bases, with 16 bases remaining between them. CDR1 is SGHVS, CDR2 FNYEAQ, per germline. The CDR3 loop reads CASSNRDLLHEQYF. The CDR3 DNA reads TGTGCCAGCAGCAACAGGGACCTCCTCCACGAGCAGTACTTC.

In regard to this clone: At one boundary the junction diverges from the germline segment, which might be a read error. The rearrangement joins TRBV7-7 to TRBJ2-5, with 9 bases identical to TRBD2. Germline assignment: CDR1 SSHAT and CDR2 FNYEAQ (reference sequence). The CDR3 is made up of 15 amino acids. The CDR3 nucleotides read TGTGCTAGCAGCTCCGGCGGGGGGGGCCAAGAGACCCAGTACTTC. Protein sequence: CASSSGGGGQETQYF. Full variable domain (rest looked up from reference TRBV7-7 and TRBJ2-5): GAGVSQSPRYKVTKRGQDVTLRCDPISSHATLYWYQQALGQGPEFLTYFNYEAQPDKSGLPSDRFSAERPEGSISTLTIQRTEQRDSAMYRCASSSGGGGQETQYFGPGTRLLVL.

The chain is built from TRBV5-1 and TRBJ2-5; TRBD2 aligns across 10 bases. The CDR3 is made up of 15 amino acids. The V gene end was trimmed by 0 bases and the J gene end by 4 bases; junction bases not matched to a gene: 3. Germline lookup yields CDR1 SGHRS and CDR2 YFSETQ. The CDR3 reads CASSLASGGRETQYF. For the CDR3, the DNA is TGCGCCAGCAGCTTGGCTAGCGGGGGCCGAGAGACCCAGTACTTC.

The V gene is TRBV7-9, the J gene TRBJ2-1, with 16 bases fitting TRBD2. Germline CDR1 is SEHNR and CDR2 is FQNEAQ (reference sequence). There are 19 residues in the CDR3. Losses at the gene ends were 5 bases for V and 4 bases for J; bases not matched to a gene: 11. CDR3 in DNA: TGTGCCAGCAGCCGTTTCCCGGGACTAGCGGGGGGGACTTACAATGAGCAGTTCTTC. It is translated as CASSRFPGLAGGTYNEQFF.

This clone was seen more than once but under ten times. The chain employs TRBV7-2 and TRBJ1-1, with 9 positions matching TRBD1. This CDR3 spans 16 amino acids. The germline V gene encodes CDR1 SGHTA and CDR2 FQGNSA. With 5 bases clipped from V and 0 bases from J, the junction kept 7 bases outside the gene matches. The CDR3 sequence: CASSRPGQGMNTEAFF. In nucleotides, the CDR3 is TGTGCCAGCAGCCGTCCGGGACAGGGCATGAACACTGAAGCTTTCTTT.

This clone appeared a few times. The gene calls are TRBV6-6 and TRBJ2-2; possibly TRBD1 for D (6 bases). Looked up from germline, CDR1 is MNHNY and CDR2 is SVGAGI (reference sequence). The V gene lost 8 bases and the J gene lost 3 bases, with 22 bases spanning the gap. The CDR3 is made up of 17 amino acids. CDR3 region: CASCRMGAQIDTGELFF. The CDR3 DNA sequence: TGTGCCAGCTGTCGGATGGGGGCGCAAATTGACACCGGGGAGCTGTTTTTT.

The V and J genes are TRBV24-1 and TRBJ1-2; the match to TRBD1 covers 9 bases. Germline assignment: CDR1 KGHDR and CDR2 SFDVKD. The CDR3 runs 14 residues. The V gene end was trimmed by 2 bases and the J gene end by 9 bases; junction bases not matched to a gene: 6. The CDR3 reads CATSDSQGAESYTF. In DNA, the CDR3 is TGTGCCACCAGTGATTCACAGGGGGCAGAAAGCTACACCTTC.

The gene calls are TRBV19 and TRBJ1-5, with D perhaps matching TRBD1 (5 bases). The CDR3 is 14 amino acids. The germline V and J ends were trimmed by 4 bases and 3 bases, with 10 bases remaining between them. CDR1 is LNHDA and CDR2 is SQIVND in the germline V gene (reference sequence). CDR3 nucleotide sequence: TGTGCCAGTAGTAACACAGGCAACAATCAGCCCCAGCATTTT. It codes for CASSNTGNNQPQHF.

The genes are TRBV11-3 and TRBJ2-7, with TRBD2 identical over 14 bases. Trimming took 5 bases from V and 5 from J; bases not matched to a gene: 17. The CDR3 length is 19 residues. Germline CDR1 and CDR2: SGHNT and YENEEA. The CDR3 spells CASSPYPGTSGRSPDEQYF. In DNA form, the CDR3 reads TGTGCCAGCAGCCCTTATCCCGGGACTAGCGGGAGATCCCCAGACGAGCAGTACTTC.

This clone was seen only a few times. One end of the junction fails to match germline, which may point to a read error. V gene TRBV6-1 combines with J gene TRBJ1-5; weak D call: TRBD1 (6 bases). Germline CDR1 is MNHNS and CDR2 is SASEGT. The CDR3 has 13 amino acids. CDR3 sequence: CATSDRPNQPQHF. The CDR3 DNA reads as TGTGCCACCAGTGACAGGCCTAATCAGCCCCAGCATTTT.

The chain has TRBV6-5 and TRBJ2-1; 8 nucleotides line up with TRBD1. Trimming removed 4 bases from V and 4 bases from J; junction bases left unmatched: 9. The CDR3 totals 16 residues. Germline V lookup: CDR1 MNHEY, CDR2 SVGAGI. The CDR3 region has the DNA TGTGCCAGCAGTTCCAAGGACAGGGAGTTTTACAATGAGCAGTTCTTC. As protein: CASSSKDREFYNEQFF.

The chain employs TRBV10-1 and TRBJ1-6, with no clear D. V was clipped by 8 bases and J by 0 bases, with 20 bases between them. This CDR3 region has 18 residues. Germline V gives CDR1 WNHNN, CDR2 SYGVQD (reference sequence). The chain's CDR3 is CASSWLSAPSSYNSPLHF. For the CDR3, the DNA is TGCGCCAGCTCCTGGTTATCCGCCCCGAGCTCCTATAATTCACCCCTCCACTTT.